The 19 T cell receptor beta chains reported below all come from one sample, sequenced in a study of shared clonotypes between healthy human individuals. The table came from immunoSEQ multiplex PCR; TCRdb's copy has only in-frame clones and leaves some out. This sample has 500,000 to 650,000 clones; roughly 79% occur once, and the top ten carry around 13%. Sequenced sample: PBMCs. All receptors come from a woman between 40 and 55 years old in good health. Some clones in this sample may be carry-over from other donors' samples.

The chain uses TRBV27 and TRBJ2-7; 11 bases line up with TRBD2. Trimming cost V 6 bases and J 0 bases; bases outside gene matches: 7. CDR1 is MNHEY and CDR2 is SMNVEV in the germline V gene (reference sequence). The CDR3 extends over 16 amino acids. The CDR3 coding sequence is TGTGCCAGCAGCCCGAGAGGGACTAGCGGCTCCTACGAGCAGTACTTC. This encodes CASSPRGTSGSYEQYF.

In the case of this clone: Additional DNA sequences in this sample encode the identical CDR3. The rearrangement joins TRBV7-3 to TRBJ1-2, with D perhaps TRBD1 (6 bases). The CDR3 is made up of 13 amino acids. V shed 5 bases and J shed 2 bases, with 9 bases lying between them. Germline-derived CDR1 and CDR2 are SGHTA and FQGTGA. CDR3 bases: TGTGCCAGCAGCCCCGACAGGAACTATGGCTACACCTTC. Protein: CASSPDRNYGYTF.

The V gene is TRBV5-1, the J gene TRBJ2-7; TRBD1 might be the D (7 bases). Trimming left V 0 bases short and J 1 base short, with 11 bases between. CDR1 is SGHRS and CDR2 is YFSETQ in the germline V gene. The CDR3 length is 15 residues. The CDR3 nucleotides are TGCGCCAGCAGCTTGGAGACAGGGAGGTCCTACGAGCAGTACTTC. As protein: CASSLETGRSYEQYF.

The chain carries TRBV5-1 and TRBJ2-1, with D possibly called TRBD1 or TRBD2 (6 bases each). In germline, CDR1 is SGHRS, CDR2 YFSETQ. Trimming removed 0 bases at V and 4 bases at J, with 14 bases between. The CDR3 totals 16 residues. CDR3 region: CASSLGQEGIYNEQFF. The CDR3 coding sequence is TGCGCCAGCAGCTTGGGACAGGAGGGGATATACAATGAGCAGTTCTTC.

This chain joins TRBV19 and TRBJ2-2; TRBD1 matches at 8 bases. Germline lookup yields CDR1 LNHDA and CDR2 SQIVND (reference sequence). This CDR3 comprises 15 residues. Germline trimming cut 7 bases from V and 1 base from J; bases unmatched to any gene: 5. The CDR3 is CASTPGTGNTGELFF. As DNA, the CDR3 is TGTGCCAGTACCCCCGGGACAGGGAACACCGGGGAGCTGTTTTTT.

The CDR3 region is CASSVLMEWQETQYF. In DNA, the CDR3 is TGTGCCAGCAGCGTATTGATGGAGTGGCAAGAGACCCAGTACTTC. The chain has TRBV9 and TRBJ2-5; D unresolved. The CDR3 sequence is 15 residues long. Germline V gene sequence: CDR1 SGDLS, CDR2 YYNGEE. Trimming removed 1 base at V and 2 bases at J, with 12 bases between.

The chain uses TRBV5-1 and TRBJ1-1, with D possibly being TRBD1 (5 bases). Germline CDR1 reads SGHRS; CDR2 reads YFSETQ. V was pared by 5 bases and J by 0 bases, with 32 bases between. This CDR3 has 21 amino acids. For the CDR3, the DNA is TGCGCCAGCAGTCCTATACCCCAGACAGTTCTCATAGCCGCCATGAACACTGAAGCTTTCTTT. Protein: CASSPIPQTVLIAAMNTEAFF.

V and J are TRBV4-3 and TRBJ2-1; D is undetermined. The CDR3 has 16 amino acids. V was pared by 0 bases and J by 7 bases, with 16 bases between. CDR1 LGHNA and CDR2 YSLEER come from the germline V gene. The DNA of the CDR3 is TGCGCCAGCAGCCAAGAAGTAACCCAAAGAAATAATGAGCAGTTCTTC. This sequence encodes CASSQEVTQRNNEQFF.

The DNA for the CDR3 is TGTGCCAGTAGTAGAGGATACTCGGACAGTGAAGCTTTCTTT. This translates into CASSRGYSDSEAFF. The chain combines TRBV19 with TRBJ1-1, with a tentative D call TRBD1 (6 bases). The germline V and J ends were trimmed by 4 bases and 7 bases, with 16 bases remaining between them. This CDR3 comprises 14 residues. The V gene's germline CDR1 is LNHDA and CDR2 SQIVND (reference sequence).

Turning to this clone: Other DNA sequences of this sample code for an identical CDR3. The CDR3 DNA sequence: TGTGCCAGCAGTGATGTAGCGGGAGTCCAAGAGACCCAGTACTTC. This codes for CASSDVAGVQETQYF. The V and J genes are TRBV2 and TRBJ2-5; 9 bases agree with TRBD2. The CDR3 totals 15 residues. CDR1 is SNHLY and CDR2 is FYNNEI in the germline V gene. The J segment lost 1 base and the V segment lost 3 bases, leaving 3 bases of the junction unmatched.

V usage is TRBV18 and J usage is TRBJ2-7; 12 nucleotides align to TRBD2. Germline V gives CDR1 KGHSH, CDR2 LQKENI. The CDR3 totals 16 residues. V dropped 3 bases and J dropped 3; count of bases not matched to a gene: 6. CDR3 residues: CASSPQLAGGYYEQYF. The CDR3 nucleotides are TGTGCCAGCTCACCGCAACTAGCGGGAGGATACTACGAGCAGTACTTC.

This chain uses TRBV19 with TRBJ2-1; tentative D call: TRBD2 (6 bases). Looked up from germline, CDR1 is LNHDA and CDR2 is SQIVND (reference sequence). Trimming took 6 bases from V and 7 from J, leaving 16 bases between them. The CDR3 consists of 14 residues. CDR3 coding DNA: TGTGCCAGTAGAAGTAGCGGACTAAGAAATGAGCAGTTCTTC. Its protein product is CASRSSGLRNEQFF. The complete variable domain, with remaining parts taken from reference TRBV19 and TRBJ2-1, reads DGGITQSPKYLFRKEGQNVTLSCEQNLNHDAMYWYRQDPGQGLRLIYYSQIVNDFQKGDIAEGYSVSREKKESFPLTVTSAQKNPTAFYLCASRSSGLRNEQFFGPGTRLTVL.

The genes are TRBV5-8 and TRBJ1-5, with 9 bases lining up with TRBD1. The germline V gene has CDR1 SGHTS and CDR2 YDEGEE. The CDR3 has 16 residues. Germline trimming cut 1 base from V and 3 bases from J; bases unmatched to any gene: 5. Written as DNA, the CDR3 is TGTGCCAGCAGCTTGCCTCGGACAGGGGCCAATCAGCCCCAGCATTTT. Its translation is CASSLPRTGANQPQHF.

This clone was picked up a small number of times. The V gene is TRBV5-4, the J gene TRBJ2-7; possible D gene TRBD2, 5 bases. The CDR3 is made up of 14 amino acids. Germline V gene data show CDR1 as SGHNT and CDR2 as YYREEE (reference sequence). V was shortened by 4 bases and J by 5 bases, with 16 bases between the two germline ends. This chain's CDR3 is CASSPRTGGDEQYF. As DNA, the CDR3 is TGTGCCAGCAGCCCTAGGACTGGCGGTGACGAGCAGTACTTC. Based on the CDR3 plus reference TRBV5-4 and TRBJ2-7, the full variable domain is ETGVTQSPTHLIKTRGQQVTLRCSSQSGHNTVSWYQQALGQGPQFIFQYYREEENGRGNFPPRFSGLQFPNYSSELNVNALELDDSALYLCASSPRTGGDEQYFGPGTRLTVT.

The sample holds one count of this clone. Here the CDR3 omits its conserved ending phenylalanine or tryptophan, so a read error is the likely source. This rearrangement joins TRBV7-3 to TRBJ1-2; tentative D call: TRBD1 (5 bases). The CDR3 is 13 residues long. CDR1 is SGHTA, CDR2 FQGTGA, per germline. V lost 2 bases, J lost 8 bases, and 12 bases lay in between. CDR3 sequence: CASSLRQGGGYTL. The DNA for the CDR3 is TGTGCCAGCAGCTTACGGCAGGGTGGCGGCTACACCCTC.

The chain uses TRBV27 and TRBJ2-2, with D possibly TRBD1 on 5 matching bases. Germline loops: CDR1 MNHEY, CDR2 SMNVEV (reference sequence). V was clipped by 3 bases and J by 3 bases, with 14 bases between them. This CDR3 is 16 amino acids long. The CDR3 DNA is TGTGCCAGCAGTTTCTCGGGCAGGGCGTACACCGGGGAGCTGTTTTTT. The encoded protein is CASSFSGRAYTGELFF.

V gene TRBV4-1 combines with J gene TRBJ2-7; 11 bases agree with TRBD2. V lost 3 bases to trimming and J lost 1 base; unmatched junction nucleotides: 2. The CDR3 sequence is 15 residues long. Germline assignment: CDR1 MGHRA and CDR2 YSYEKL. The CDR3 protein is CASSHGTSGSYEQYF. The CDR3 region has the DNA TGCGCCAGCAGCCATGGGACTAGCGGTTCCTACGAGCAGTACTTC.

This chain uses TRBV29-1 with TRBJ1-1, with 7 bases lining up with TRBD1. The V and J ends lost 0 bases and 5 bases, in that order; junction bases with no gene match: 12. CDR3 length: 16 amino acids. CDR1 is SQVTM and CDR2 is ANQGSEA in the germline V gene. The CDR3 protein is CSVEEQGGPPRTEAFF. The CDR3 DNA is TGCAGCGTTGAAGAGCAGGGGGGCCCTCCGAGGACTGAAGCTTTCTTT.

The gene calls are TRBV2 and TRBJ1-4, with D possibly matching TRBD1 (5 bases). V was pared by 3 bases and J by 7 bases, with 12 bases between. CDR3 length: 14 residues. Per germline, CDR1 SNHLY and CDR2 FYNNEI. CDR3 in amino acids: CASSEWGLVEKLFF. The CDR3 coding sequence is TGTGCCAGCAGTGAGTGGGGGTTAGTTGAAAAACTGTTTTTT.